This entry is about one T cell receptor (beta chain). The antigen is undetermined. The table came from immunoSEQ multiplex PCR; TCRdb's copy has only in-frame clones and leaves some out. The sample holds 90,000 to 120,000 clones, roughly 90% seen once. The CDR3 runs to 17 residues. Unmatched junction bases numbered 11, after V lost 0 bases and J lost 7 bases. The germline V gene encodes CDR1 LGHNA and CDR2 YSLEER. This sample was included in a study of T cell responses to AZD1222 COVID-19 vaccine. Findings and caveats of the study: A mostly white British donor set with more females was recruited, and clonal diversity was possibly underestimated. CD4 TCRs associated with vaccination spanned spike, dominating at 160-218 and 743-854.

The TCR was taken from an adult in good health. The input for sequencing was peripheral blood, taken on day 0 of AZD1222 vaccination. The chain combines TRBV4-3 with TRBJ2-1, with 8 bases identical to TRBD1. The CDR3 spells CASSQEVAGGAGNEQFF. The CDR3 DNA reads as TGCGCCAGCAGCCAAGAAGTCGCAGGGGGCGCGGGGAATGAGCAGTTCTTC.